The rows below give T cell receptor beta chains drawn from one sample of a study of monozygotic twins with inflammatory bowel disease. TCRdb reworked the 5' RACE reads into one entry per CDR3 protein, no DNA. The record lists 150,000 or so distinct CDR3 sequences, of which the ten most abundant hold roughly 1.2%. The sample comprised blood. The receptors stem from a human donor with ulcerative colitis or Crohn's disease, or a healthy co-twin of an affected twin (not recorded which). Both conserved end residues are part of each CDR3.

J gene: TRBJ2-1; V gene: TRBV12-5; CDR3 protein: CASGYTLLAGGPLEQFF
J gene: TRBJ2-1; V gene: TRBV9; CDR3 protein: CASSAGLAAYNEQFF
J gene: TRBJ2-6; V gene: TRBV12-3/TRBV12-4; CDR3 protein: CASSPDRAGANVLTF
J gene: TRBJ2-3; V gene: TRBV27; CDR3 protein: CASKQELSTDTQYF
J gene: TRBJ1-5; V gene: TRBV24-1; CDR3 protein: CATSDRGRGEGQPQHF
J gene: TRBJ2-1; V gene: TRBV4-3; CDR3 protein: CASSQELAGNNEQFF
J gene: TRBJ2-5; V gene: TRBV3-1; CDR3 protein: CASSQLAGGPFETQYF
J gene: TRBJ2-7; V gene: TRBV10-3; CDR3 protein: CAISVAGGLGNEQYF
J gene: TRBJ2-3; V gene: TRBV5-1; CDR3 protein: CASSDRLAGGSDTQYF
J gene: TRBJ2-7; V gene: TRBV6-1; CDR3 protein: CASHPVGGPYEQYF
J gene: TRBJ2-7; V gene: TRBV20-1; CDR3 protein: CSARKSSYEQYF
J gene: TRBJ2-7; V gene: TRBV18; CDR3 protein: CASSPSTGHYEQYF
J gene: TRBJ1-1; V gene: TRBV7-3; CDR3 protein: CASSLTWGREAEAFF
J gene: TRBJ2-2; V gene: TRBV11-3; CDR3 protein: CASSIVRGRGTGELFF
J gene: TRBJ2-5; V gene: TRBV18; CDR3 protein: CVSSPIGQAVGETQYF
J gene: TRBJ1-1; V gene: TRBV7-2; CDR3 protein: CASSLVGVAAGNTEAFF
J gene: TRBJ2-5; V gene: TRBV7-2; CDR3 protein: CASSLAGQGARETQYF
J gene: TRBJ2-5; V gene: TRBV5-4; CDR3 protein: CASSSASGRETQYF
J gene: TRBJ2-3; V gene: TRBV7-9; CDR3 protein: CASSLARTLPRTDTQYF
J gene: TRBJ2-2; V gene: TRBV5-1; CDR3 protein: CASSLVTTPGTGELFF
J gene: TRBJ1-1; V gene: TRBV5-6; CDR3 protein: CASRTGGRRSWVRGMNTEAFF
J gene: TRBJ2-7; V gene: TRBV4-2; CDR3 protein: CASSQGGDFEQYF
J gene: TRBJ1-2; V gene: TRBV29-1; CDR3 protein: CSVEDNYGYTF
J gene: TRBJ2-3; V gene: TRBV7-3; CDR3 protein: CASSIAGGIDTQYF
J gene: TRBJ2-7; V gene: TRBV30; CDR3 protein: CAWSVRGTSATYEQYF
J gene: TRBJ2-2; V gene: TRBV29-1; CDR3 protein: CSVLGEDTGELFF
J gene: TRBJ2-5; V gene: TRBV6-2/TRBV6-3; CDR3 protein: CASSLPQGIQETQYF
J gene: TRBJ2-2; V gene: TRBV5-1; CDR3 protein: CASTGPGTGELFF
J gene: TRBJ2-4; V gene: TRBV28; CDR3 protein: CASSFFSGGADIQYF
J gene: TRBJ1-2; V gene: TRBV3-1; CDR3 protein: CASSLGQGIKGYTF
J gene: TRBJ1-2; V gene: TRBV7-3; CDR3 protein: CASSLDGTGGRYGYTF
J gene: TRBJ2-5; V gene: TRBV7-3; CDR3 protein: CASSLGGQETQYF